The rows below give T cell receptor delta chains drawn from one sample of a study of Vδ1+ human thymocytes. TCRdb re-called clones from the multiplex PCR reads via CATT. The sample contains roughly 55,000 delta-chain clones, approximately 15% of which appear only once. Sequenced material: Vdelta1+ gamma-delta thymocytes from the thymus. The receptor source for this set is a boy younger than two who had congenital heart surgery. Each CDR3 is given with its conserved first and last residue. A D gene is named only where the DNA matches it firmly. The size entry is marked missing in some rows and otherwise reads once, few, many or a size class.

clone_size	d_call	v_call	j_call	cdr3_nt	cdr3_aa
medium-sized	TRDD3	TRDV2	TRDJ1	TGTGCCTGTGACACCGCTGGGGGAATGCACACCGATAAACTCATCTTT	CACDTAGGMHTDKLIF
few	TRDD3	TRAV38-2/DV8	TRDJ1	TGTGCTCCTCTAACCCCTGGGGGACTCACGTACACCGATAAACTCATCTTT	CAPLTPGGLTYTDKLIF
.	TRDD2	TRDV1	TRDJ1	TGTGCTCTTGGGGAACTGTGCCTTCCTACTGGATGTCCCCGAGGGGCCGATAAACTCATCTTT	CALGELCLPTGCPRGADKLIF
few	.	TRDV1	TRDJ1	TGTGCTCTTGGGGACCCACGGCCCAAGTGGAACACCGATAAACTCATCTTT	CALGDPRPKWNTDKLIF
.	.	TRDV1	TRDJ1	TGTGCTCTTGGGGAATGGAGGTGGGGACCGTACACCGATAAACTCATCTTT	CALGEWRWGPYTDKLIF
few	TRDD3	TRDV1	TRDJ1	TGTGCTCTTGGGGATTTCCTACCGACTGGGGGATACGCTCGTGATAAACTCATCTTT	CALGDFLPTGGYARDKLIF
few	TRDD3	TRDV1	TRDJ1	TGTGCTCTTGGGGAAGGGGCTCTCCGATACTGGGGGATACACGATAAACTCATCTTT	CALGEGALRYWGIHDKLIF
few	TRDD2	TRDV1	TRDJ1	TGTGCTCTTGGGGTACCCCCTCCTCGGCCTTCCTACCCCCTCCTGTACACCGATAAACTCATCTTT	CALGVPPPRPSYPLLYTDKLIF
.	.	TRDV1	TRDJ1	TGTGCTCTTGGGGAACTAGAGCTCCTACGGAGAGGTAGGGGGTACACCGATAAACTCATCTTT	CALGELELLRRGRGYTDKLIF
few	TRDD2	TRDV1	TRDJ1	TGTGCTCTTGGGGAAGTTCTTCCTAACTCCCGTAACCAGCGGTACACCGATAAACTCATCTTT	CALGEVLPNSRNQRYTDKLIF
few	TRDD3	TRDV1	TRDJ1	TGTGCTCTTGGGATCCTTCGGCCTACGCGGTACCTACTGGGGGATACGTCCGATAAACTCATCTTT	CALGILRPTRYLLGDTSDKLIF
few	TRDD3	TRDV1	TRDJ1	TGTGCTCTTGGGGAACTAGTTCCGGTACTGGGGGATAACACCGATAAACTCATCTTT	CALGELVPVLGDNTDKLIF
few	.	TRDV1	TRDJ1	TGTGCTCTTGGGAACTCCGGGCCCTGGGGCCCCGGGAGCGATAAACTCATCTTT	CALGNSGPWGPGSDKLIF
few	.	TRDV1	TRDJ1	TGTGCTCTTGGGGAACGCAGAAGGAAATCGACCTTCACCGATAAACTCATCTTT	CALGERRRKSTFTDKLIF
few	TRDD2	TRDV1	TRDJ1	TGTGCTCTTGGGGTCCCTTCCTTCCCGAATACGCTTGGTAAACTCATCTTT	CALGVPSFPNTLGKLIF
.	TRDD2	TRDV1	TRDJ1	TGTGCTCTTGGGGAAAAGACTTCCTACTTTTGGGGGTCTGGATTAGATAGAGAACTCATCTTT	CALGEKTSYFWGSGLDRELIF
.	TRDD3	TRDV1	TRDJ2	TGTGCTCTTGGGGGAGACCTGGGGATACCTCATTTGACAGCACAACTCTTCTTT	CALGGDLGIPHLTAQLFF
.	TRDD3	TRDV1	TRDJ1	TGTGCTCTTGGGGAACTCCTACCTTTCAATTCTGGGGGACTCCGTCGGTACACCGATAAACTCATCTTT	CALGELLPFNSGGLRRYTDKLIF
.	.	TRDV1	TRDJ1	TGTGCTCTTGGGTTTCCCGCCGATAAACTCATCTTT	CALGFPADKLIF
once	.	TRDV1	TRDJ1	TGTGCTCTTGGGGAACTTGAGGGGTGGGGGGACTTGGTTACCGATAAACTCATCTTT	CALGELEGWGDLVTDKLIF
few	TRDD3	TRDV1	TRDJ1	TGTGCTCTTGGGGAACTACACCTGGGGGTCTTCACCGACAAACTCATCTTT	CALGELHLGVFTDKLIF
.	TRDD3	TRDV1	TRDJ1	TGTGCTCTTGGGGAACTTTTTCCTGGGGGCACTGGGGGATACGGGATATTTAAACTCATCTTT	CALGELFPGGTGGYGIFKLIF
.	.	TRDV1	TRDJ1	TGTGCTCTTGGGTCACCCTTTCCGCCTGAGACTGGGTCAGGGGGACTCATCTTT	CALGSPFPPETGSGGLIF
.	.	TRDV1	TRDJ1	TGTGCTCTTGGGGAACTCTTAGGACGTTCGGGGATGCGCCTCACCGATAAACTCATCTTT	CALGELLGRSGMRLTDKLIF
few	.	TRDV1	TRDJ1	TGTGCTCTTGGGGAACGTTCCTACACCCTGAGCTGGGGTCCTCTCACCGATAAACTCATCTTT	CALGERSYTLSWGPLTDKLIF
few	TRDD3	TRDV1	TRDJ1	TGTGCTCTTGGGGAACTCTCCTACGTGGGTGGGGGATACGCGTTATTGTCTGCCGATAAACTCATCTTT	CALGELSYVGGGYALLSADKLIF
few	.	TRDV1	TRDJ1	TGTGCTCTTGGGGATCCCTTCCCCCACACCGATAAACTCATCTTT	CALGDPFPHTDKLIF
.	TRDD3	TRDV2	TRDJ3	TGTGCCTGTGACCCTAGTACTGGGGGATACGACTCCTGGGACACCCGACAGATGTTTTTC	CACDPSTGGYDSWDTRQMFF
few	.	TRDV1	TRDJ1	TGTGCTCTTGGGGAGAAAAGAAGGATCCGGGGGAGGTACACCGATAAACTCATCTTT	CALGEKRRIRGRYTDKLIF
few	TRDD3	TRDV1	TRDJ1	TGTGCTCTTGGGGAGGGCCTTCCCCGTTCTGGGGGATACCCGTACACCGATAAACTCATCTTT	CALGEGLPRSGGYPYTDKLIF
few	.	TRDV1	TRDJ1	TGTGCTCTTGGGGAACGAGGCATTCCGTGGTACACCGATAAACTCATCTTT	CALGERGIPWYTDKLIF
few	.	TRDV1	TRDJ1	TGTGCTCTTGGCCGTCTCCACACCGATAAACTCATCTTT	CALGRLHTDKLIF
.	TRDD3	TRDV1	TRDJ1	TGTGCTCTTGGGGAACTCAGCCACCACTGGGGGATACGCTCCGATAAACTCATCTTT	CALGELSHHWGIRSDKLIF
few	.	TRDV1	TRDJ1	TGTGCTCTTGGGGAACCCCCCCCTCCGACGATTCGGTACACCGATAAACTCATCTTT	CALGEPPPPTIRYTDKLIF
few	.	TRDV1	TRDJ1	TGTGCTCTTGGGGTCCGGGGTTACACCGATAAACTCATCTTT	CALGVRGYTDKLIF
.	TRDD3	TRDV1	TRDJ1	TGTGCTCTTGGGGAACCTTCCTACTTCCAACTGGGGGATACGCAGGTGTACACCGATAAACTCATCTTT	CALGEPSYFQLGDTQVYTDKLIF
.	TRDD3	TRDV1	TRDJ1	TGTGCTCTTGGGCCTCCACGAGGAGGGGGATACGGGTACACCGATAAACTCATCTTT	CALGPPRGGGYGYTDKLIF
few	TRDD3	TRDV1	TRDJ1	TGTGCTCTTGGTTGGCGTGGCTGGGGGATACGCGTAGGAGTCACCGATAAACTCATCTTT	CALGWRGWGIRVGVTDKLIF
few	.	TRDV1	TRDJ1	TGTGCTCTTGGGGACGGTATTCAGGGAGAAATACGGCCCACCGATAAACTCATCTTT	CALGDGIQGEIRPTDKLIF
few	.	TRDV1	TRDJ1	TGTGCTCTTGGGAGCTGGGGTCGGCCCCATCTAAGGGTGAAGACCGATAAACTCATCTTT	CALGSWGRPHLRVKTDKLIF
.	TRDD3	TRDV1	TRDJ1	TGTGCTCTTGGGGACTTTCCCTACCTGGGGGATTTGCCTCTGTACACCGATAAACTCATCTTT	CALGDFPYLGDLPLYTDKLIF
.	TRDD2	TRDV1	TRDJ1	TGTGCTCTTGGGCCCTTTCCTACTCAGTCGACCGAACCACCGTACACCGATAAACTCATCTTT	CALGPFPTQSTEPPYTDKLIF
.	TRDD3	TRDV1	TRDJ1	TGTGCTCTTGGGGACCCACTTCCCGTACTGGGGGTCTGCAACACCGATAAACTCATCTTT	CALGDPLPVLGVCNTDKLIF
.	TRDD2	TRDV1	TRDJ1	TGTGCTCTTGGGGAAGGTACACTTCCTACGTCTTGGGGACACCTGTACACCGATAAACTCATCTTT	CALGEGTLPTSWGHLYTDKLIF